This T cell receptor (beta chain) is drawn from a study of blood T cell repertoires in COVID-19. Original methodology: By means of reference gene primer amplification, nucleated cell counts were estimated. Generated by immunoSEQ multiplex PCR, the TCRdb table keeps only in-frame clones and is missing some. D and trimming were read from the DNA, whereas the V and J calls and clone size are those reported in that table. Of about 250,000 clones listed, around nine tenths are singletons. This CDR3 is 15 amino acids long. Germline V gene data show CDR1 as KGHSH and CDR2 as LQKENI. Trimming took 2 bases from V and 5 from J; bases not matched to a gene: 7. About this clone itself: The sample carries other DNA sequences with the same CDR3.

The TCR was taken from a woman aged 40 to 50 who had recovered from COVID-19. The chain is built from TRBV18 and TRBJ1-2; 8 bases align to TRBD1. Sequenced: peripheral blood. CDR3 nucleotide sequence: TGTGCCAGCTCACCAACAAGGACAGGGAATTATGGCTACACCTTC. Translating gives CASSPTRTGNYGYTF.